This T cell receptor (beta chain) originates from a study of T cells after somatic rescue of genetic block. Generated by immunoSEQ multiplex PCR, the TCRdb table keeps only in-frame clones and is missing some. The sample includes around 100,000 clones, about 89% of them seen just once. Sequenced material: peripheral blood mononuclear cells (PBMCs). The sequence was obtained from a woman in her late teens or twenties.

The CDR3 nucleotides are TGCGCCAGCAGCCCAGACGGCCGGAGGGGGACCCCAGATACGCAGTATTTT. Residues: CASSPDGRRGTPDTQYF. The gene calls are TRBV4-3 and TRBJ2-3; the D call may be TRBD1 or TRBD2 (6 bases each). V was clipped by 4 bases and J by 4 bases, with 21 bases between them. Germline assignment: CDR1 LGHNA and CDR2 YSLEER. The CDR3 has 17 residues.